One sample yielded the 18 T cell receptor beta chains listed below, sequenced in a study of read filtering for tumor transcriptome and immune sequencing. Molecular barcoded adaptors covering alpha/delta and beta/gamma chains were used on about 0.4 ug RNA. Each CDR3 protein gets one entry after TCRdb re-called the reads with MiXCR. The sample yields 45,000 to 50,000 distinct CDR3 sequences, approximately 12% seen once. Sequencing was carried out using a population of CD138-negative cells sorted from bone marrow. The receptors shown here come from a donor aged 40 or over with multiple myeloma.

This clonotype occurred many times. V usage is TRBV20-1 and J usage is TRBJ2-1; either TRBD1 or TRBD2 may fit D (5 bases each). The germline V and J ends were trimmed by 5 bases and 10 bases, with 15 bases remaining between them. Germline lookup yields CDR1 DFQATT and CDR2 SNEGSKA (reference sequence). This CDR3 contains 12 residues. CDR3 amino acids: CSAGGMVNEQFF. The CDR3 region has the DNA TGCAGTGCTGGGGGAATGGTAAACGAGCAGTTCTTC.

The sample holds many counts of this clonotype. This chain uses TRBV11-2 with TRBJ2-6; D gene unclear. V lost 3 bases to trimming and J lost 5 bases, with 5 bases between them. The CDR3 covers 13 residues. Germline V gene lookup returns CDR1 SGHAT and CDR2 FQNNGV. In DNA form, the CDR3 reads TGTGCCAGCAGCTTGTCCCGGGCCAACGTCCTGACTTTC. Its translation is CASSLSRANVLTF.

There are many counts of this clonotype. The rearrangement uses TRBV4-1 and TRBJ1-1, with TRBD1 matching 10 bases. The CDR3 runs to 17 residues. The V and J ends lost 3 bases and 2 bases, in that order; junction bases with no gene match: 9. Germline CDR1 MGHRA, CDR2 YSYEKL. This chain's CDR3 is CASSHQRQGALNTEAFF. The CDR3 nucleotides read TGCGCCAGCAGCCATCAAAGACAGGGGGCTCTAAACACTGAAGCTTTCTTT.

In this sample, this clonotype turned up many times. This sequence joins TRBV20-1 and TRBJ1-1; possible D gene TRBD1, 5 bases. The V end lost 0 bases, the J end lost 1 base, and 15 bases lay between the germline ends. This CDR3 spans 16 amino acids. CDR1 is DFQATT, CDR2 SNEGSKA, per germline (reference sequence). Written as DNA, the CDR3 is TGCAGTGCTAGAGATCGAGGGACCCGGGCGAACACTGAAGCTTTCTTT. It is translated as CSARDRGTRANTEAFF.

There are a few counts of this clonotype. J is TRBJ1-3 and V is TRBV18; possibly TRBD1 for D (5 bases). CDR1 and CDR2 from the germline V gene are KGHSH and LQKENI. CDR3 length equals 15 residues. Trimming removed 3 bases from V and 2 bases from J, with 11 bases in between. CDR3 in amino acids: CASSPDRTPGNTIYF. CDR3 DNA sequence: TGTGCCAGCTCACCTGACAGAACGCCTGGAAACACCATATATTTT.

Many counts were recorded for this clonotype. CDR3 sequence reads: CASRPQQGRGTQYF. The CDR3 coding sequence is TGTGCCAGCAGGCCCCAACAGGGTAGAGGGACCCAGTACTTC. The chain carries TRBV6-5 and TRBJ2-5, with D maybe TRBD1 (6 bases). CDR3 size: 14 residues. Germline CDR1 MNHEY, CDR2 SVGAGI. Trimming removed 6 bases from V and 7 bases from J, with 18 bases in between.

This clonotype was seen ten or more times. V usage is TRBV14 and J usage is TRBJ1-1, with D perhaps TRBD1 (5 bases). V was shortened by 3 bases and J by 6 bases, with 14 bases between the two germline ends. Germline V gene data show CDR1 as SGHDN and CDR2 as FVKESK. This CDR3 is built from 14 residues. The CDR3, as DNA: TGTGCCAGCAGCCAGGGACCCCTGCGGGCTGAAGCTTTCTTT. This codes for CASSQGPLRAEAFF. Combining the CDR3 with reference TRBV14 and TRBJ1-1 gives the whole variable domain EAGVTQFPSHSVIEKGQTVTLRCDPISGHDNLYWYRRVMGKEIKFLLHFVKESKQDESGMPNNRFLAERTGGTYSTLKVQPAELEDSGVYFCASSQGPLRAEAFFGQGTRLTVV.

This clonotype was seen many times. The J gene is TRBJ1-5, the V gene TRBV19; a possible D gene is TRBD1 (6 bases). Per the germline V gene, CDR1 is LNHDA and CDR2 is SQIVND (reference sequence). With 8 bases removed from V and 5 bases from J, the gap between germline ends came to 10 bases. The CDR3 extends over 12 amino acids. CDR3 protein: CASDRRDQPQHF. CDR3 nucleotide sequence: TGTGCCAGTGACAGGCGGGATCAGCCCCAGCATTTT.

This clonotype was counted at least ten times. The chain has TRBV29-1 and TRBJ2-5; 9 bases are a match to TRBD2. V gave up 5 bases and J gave up 5 bases; unmatched junction bases: 9. Germline V gives CDR1 SQVTM, CDR2 ANQGSEA. This CDR3 region has 14 residues. The CDR3 DNA follows: TGCAGCGTTATATATAGCGGGAGAGGCGAGACCCAGTACTTC. It codes for CSVIYSGRGETQYF.

This clonotype was detected ten times or more. J is TRBJ2-1 and V is TRBV24-1, with no clear D. Germline values: CDR1 KGHDR, CDR2 SFDVKD. V was pared by 1 base and J by 0 bases, with 9 bases between. CDR3 length equals 16 residues. The CDR3, as DNA: TGTGCCACCAGTGATTTTTTGGCAGGCTCCTACAATGAGCAGTTCTTC. Protein sequence: CATSDFLAGSYNEQFF.

Note on this clonotype: An end of the junction differs from the germline gene, which may be a read error. The chain carries TRBV6-5 and TRBJ1-1; possibly TRBD1 for D (5 bases). CDR1 MNHEY and CDR2 SVGAGI come from the germline V gene. This CDR3 spans 11 amino acids. The CDR3, as DNA: TGCGCCAGCAGACGCGACAGTGGAGCTTTCTTT. Translated, it gives CASRRDSGAFF.

This clonotype came up many times. The chain uses TRBV20-1 and TRBJ2-1, with D hard to call. V dropped 3 bases and J dropped 5 bases, with 20 bases sitting between them. CDR3 length: 16 amino acids. Germline V gives CDR1 DFQATT, CDR2 SNEGSKA (reference sequence). The DNA of the CDR3 is TGCAGTGCTAGCCTCCCCACCCCATCCTTAAACAATGAGCAGTTCTTC. Translating gives CSASLPTPSLNNEQFF.

Turning to this clonotype: A read error is possible here, since a much larger clone lies one base away. This rearrangement joins TRBV28 to TRBJ2-7; D might be TRBD1 (6 bases). With 5 bases removed from V and 4 bases from J, the gap between germline ends came to 15 bases. The CDR3 is 14 residues long. Germline CDR1 reads MDHEN; CDR2 reads SYDVKM. The CDR3 region is CASSPPGHGYEQYF. As DNA, the CDR3 is TGTGCCAGCAGTCCGCCGGGACATGGGTACGAGCAGTACTTC.

There are many counts of this clonotype. The chain employs TRBV19 and TRBJ2-1, with TRBD2 identical over 7 bases. The V gene end was trimmed by 5 bases and the J gene end by 6 bases; junction bases not matched to a gene: 7. Germline V CDR1 and CDR2: LNHDA, SQIVND (reference sequence). The CDR3 is 14 amino acids. The DNA for the CDR3 is TGTGCCAGTAGTGGACTAGAGGGCCTCAATGAGCAGTTCTTC. Translated: CASSGLEGLNEQFF.

This clonotype was observed many times. This chain joins TRBV11-2 and TRBJ2-3; D is uncertain. The V gene's germline CDR1 is SGHAT and CDR2 FQNNGV. The CDR3 consists of 15 residues. The V and J ends lost 1 base and 4 bases respectively, with 12 bases between them. This chain's CDR3 is CASSLVANRADTQYF. CDR3 nucleotides: TGTGCCAGCAGCTTAGTGGCTAATCGGGCAGATACGCAGTATTTT. The variable domain in full, with the rest retrieved from reference TRBV11-2 and TRBJ2-3, is EAGVAQSPRYKIIEKRQSVAFWCNPISGHATLYWYQQILGQGPKLLIQFQNNGVVDDSQLPKDRFSAERLKGVDSTLKIQPAKLEDSAVYLCASSLVANRADTQYFGPGTRLTVL.

About this clonotype: Relative to the germline gene, one junction end is altered; a read error may explain this. This chain joins TRBV12-3 or TRBV12-4 and TRBJ2-3; D is possibly TRBD1 (6 bases). The CDR3 has 14 amino acids. This CDR3 reads CASSLGGGTGTRYF. Here the CDR3 DNA reads TGTGCCAGCAGTTTAGGTGGGGGCACAGGTACGCGGTATTTT.

In its sample, this clonotype was seen many times. V and J are TRBV11-2 and TRBJ2-3, with D possibly being TRBD1 or TRBD2 (6 bases each). Per the germline V gene, CDR1 is SGHAT and CDR2 is FQNNGV. V lost 5 bases to trimming and J lost 5 bases, with 17 bases between them. This CDR3 has 15 amino acids. DNA for the CDR3: TGTGCCAGCAGCGACACAGGGAGGAGGCAAGATACGCAGTATTTT. Its translation: CASSDTGRRQDTQYF.

In its sample, this clonotype was seen many times. The rearrangement joins TRBV7-2 to TRBJ1-5, with 7 bases identical to TRBD1. Germline assignment: CDR1 SGHTA and CDR2 FQGNSA. This CDR3 region has 13 residues. The V and J ends lost 4 bases and 13 bases, in that order; junction bases with no gene match: 10. CDR3 residues: CASSYNRGFLQHF. CDR3 in DNA: TGTGCCAGCAGCTATAACAGGGGCTTTCTGCAGCATTTT.